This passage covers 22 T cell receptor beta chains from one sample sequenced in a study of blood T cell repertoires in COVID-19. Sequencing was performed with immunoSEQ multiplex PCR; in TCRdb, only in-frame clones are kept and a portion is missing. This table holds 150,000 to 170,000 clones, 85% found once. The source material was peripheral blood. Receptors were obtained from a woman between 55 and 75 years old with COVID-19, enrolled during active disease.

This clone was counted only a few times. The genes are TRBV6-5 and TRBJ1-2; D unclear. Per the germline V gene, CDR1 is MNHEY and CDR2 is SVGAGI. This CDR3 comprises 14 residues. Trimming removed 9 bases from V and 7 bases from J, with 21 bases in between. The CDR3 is CASSLTGQVLGYTF. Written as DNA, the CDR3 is TGTGCCAGTAGTCTTACTGGCCAGGTCCTTGGCTACACCTTC.

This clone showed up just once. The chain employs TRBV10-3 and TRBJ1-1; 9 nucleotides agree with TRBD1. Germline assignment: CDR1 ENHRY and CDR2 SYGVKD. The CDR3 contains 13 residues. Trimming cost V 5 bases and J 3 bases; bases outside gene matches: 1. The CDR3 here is CAISRTGDTEAFF. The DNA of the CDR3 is TGTGCCATCAGTCGGACAGGGGACACTGAAGCTTTCTTT.

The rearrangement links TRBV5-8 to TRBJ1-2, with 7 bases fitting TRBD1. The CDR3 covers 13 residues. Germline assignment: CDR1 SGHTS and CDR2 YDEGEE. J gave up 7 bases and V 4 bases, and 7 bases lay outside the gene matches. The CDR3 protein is CASSPDRVVGYTF. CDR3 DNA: TGTGCCAGCAGCCCCGACAGGGTCGTTGGCTACACCTTC.

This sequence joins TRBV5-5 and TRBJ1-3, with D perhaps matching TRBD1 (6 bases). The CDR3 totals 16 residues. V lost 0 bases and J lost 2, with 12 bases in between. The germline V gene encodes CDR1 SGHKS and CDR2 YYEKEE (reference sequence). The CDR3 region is CASSLERTVTGNTIYF. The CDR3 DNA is TGTGCCAGCAGCTTGGAAAGGACAGTGACTGGAAACACCATATATTTT.

The CDR3: CASSFGWNTEAFF. CDR3 sequence (DNA): TGTGCCAGCAGCTTTGGCTGGAACACTGAAGCTTTCTTT. This chain connects TRBV5-5 to TRBJ1-1; D is unresolved. The CDR3 is 13 residues long. CDR1 SGHKS and CDR2 YYEKEE come from the germline V gene (reference sequence). V dropped 2 bases and J dropped 1 base, with 6 bases sitting between them.

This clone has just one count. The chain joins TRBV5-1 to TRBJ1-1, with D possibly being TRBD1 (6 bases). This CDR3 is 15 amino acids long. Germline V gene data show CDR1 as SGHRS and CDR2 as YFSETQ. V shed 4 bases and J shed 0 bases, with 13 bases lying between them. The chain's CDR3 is CASSPSGTLNTEAFF. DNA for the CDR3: TGCGCCAGCAGCCCCTCCGGGACACTGAACACTGAAGCTTTCTTT.

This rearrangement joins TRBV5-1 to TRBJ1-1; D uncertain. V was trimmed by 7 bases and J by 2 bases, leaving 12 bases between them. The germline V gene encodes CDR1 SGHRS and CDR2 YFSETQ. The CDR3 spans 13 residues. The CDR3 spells CASASLPNTEAFF. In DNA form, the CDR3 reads TGCGCCAGCGCGTCACTACCCAACACTGAAGCTTTCTTT.

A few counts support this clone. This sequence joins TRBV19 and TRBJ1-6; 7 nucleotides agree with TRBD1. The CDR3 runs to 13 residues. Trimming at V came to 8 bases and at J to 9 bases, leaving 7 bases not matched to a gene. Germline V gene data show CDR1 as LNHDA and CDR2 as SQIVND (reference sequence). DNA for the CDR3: TGTGCCAGTGGCGACAGGGTCGGTTCACCCCTCCACTTT. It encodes CASGDRVGSPLHF.

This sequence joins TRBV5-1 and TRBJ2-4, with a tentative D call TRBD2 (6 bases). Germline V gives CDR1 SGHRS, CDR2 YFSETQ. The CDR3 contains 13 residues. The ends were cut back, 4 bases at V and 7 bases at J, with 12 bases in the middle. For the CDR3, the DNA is TGCGCCAGCAGCGGGGGACTTCGGAACATTCAGTACTTC. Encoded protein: CASSGGLRNIQYF. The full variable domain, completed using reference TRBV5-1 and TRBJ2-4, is KAGVTQTPRYLIKTRGQQVTLSCSPISGHRSVSWYQQTPGQGLQFLFEYFSETQRNKGNFPGRFSGRQFSNSRSEMNVSTLELGDSALYLCASSGGLRNIQYFGAGTRLSVL.

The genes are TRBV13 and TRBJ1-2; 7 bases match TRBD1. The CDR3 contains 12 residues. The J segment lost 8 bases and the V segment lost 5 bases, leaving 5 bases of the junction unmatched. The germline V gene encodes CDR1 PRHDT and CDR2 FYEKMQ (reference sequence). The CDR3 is CASSPDRAGYTF. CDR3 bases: TGTGCCAGCAGCCCCGACAGGGCGGGCTACACCTTC.

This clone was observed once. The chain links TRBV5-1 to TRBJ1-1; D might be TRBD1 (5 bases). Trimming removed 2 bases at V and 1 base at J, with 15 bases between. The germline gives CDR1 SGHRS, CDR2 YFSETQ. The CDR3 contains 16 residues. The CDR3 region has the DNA TGCGCCAGCAGCTTATCAGGGCGCCAGGAGAACACTGAAGCTTTCTTT. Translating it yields CASSLSGRQENTEAFF.

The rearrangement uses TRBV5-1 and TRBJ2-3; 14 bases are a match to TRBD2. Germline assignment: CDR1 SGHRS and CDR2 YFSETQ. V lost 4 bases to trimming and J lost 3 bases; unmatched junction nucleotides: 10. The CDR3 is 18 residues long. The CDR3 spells CASSRGGLAGAGTDTQYF. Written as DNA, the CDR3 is TGCGCCAGCAGCCGAGGGGGACTAGCGGGAGCAGGGACAGATACGCAGTATTTT.

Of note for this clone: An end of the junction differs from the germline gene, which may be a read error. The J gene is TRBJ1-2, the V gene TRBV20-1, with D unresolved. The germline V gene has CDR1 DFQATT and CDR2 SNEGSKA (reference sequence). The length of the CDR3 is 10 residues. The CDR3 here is CSARDRRLPF. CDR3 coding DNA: TGCAGTGCTAGAGATCGGCGGTTACCCTTC.

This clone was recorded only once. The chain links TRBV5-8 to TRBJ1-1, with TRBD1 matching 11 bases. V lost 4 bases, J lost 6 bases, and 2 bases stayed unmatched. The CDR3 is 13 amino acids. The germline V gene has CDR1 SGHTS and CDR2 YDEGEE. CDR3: CASSQDRGPEAFF. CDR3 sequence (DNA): TGTGCCAGCAGCCAGGACAGGGGGCCTGAAGCTTTCTTT.

The CDR3 region is CASSPDGQGAGSAGELFF. The CDR3 coding sequence is TGTGCCAGCAGCCCCGATGGACAGGGGGCTGGTTCCGCCGGGGAGCTGTTTTTT. J is TRBJ2-2 and V is TRBV7-8; TRBD1 matches 11 bases. Trimming cost V 5 bases and J 6 bases; bases outside gene matches: 14. The CDR3 contains 18 residues. The germline CDR1 and CDR2 sequences are SGHVS and FQNEAQ.

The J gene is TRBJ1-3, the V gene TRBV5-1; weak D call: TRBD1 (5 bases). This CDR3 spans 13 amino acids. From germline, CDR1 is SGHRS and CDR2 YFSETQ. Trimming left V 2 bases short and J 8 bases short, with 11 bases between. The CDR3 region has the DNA TGCGCCAGCAGCTTAGGCAGGGCGGACACCATATATTTT. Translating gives CASSLGRADTIYF.

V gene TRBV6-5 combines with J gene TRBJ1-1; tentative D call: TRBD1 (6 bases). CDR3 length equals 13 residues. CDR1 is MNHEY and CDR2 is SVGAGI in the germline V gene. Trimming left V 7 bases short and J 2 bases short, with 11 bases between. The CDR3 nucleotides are TGTGCCAGCAATTCCGGGACAAACACTGAAGCTTTCTTT. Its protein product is CASNSGTNTEAFF.

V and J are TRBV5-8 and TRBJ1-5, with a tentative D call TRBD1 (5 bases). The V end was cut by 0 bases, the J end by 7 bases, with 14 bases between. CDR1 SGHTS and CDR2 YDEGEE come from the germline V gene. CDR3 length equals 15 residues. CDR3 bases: TGTGCCAGCAGCTTGGTTCTGGCGGGGGGACAGCCCCAGCATTTT. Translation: CASSLVLAGGQPQHF.

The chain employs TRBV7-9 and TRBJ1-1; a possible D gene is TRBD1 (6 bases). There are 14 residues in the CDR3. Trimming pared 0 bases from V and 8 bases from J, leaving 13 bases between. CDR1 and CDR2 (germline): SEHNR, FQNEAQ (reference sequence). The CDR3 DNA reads TGTGCCAGCAGCTTAGCGGGGGGGCGAGAAGAAGCTTTCTTT. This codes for CASSLAGGREEAFF. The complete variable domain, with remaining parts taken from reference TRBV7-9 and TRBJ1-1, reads DTGVSQNPRHKITKRGQNVTFRCDPISEHNRLYWYRQTLGQGPEFLTYFQNEAQLEKSRLLSDRFSAERPKGSFSTLEIQRTEQGDSAMYLCASSLAGGREEAFFGQGTRLTVV.

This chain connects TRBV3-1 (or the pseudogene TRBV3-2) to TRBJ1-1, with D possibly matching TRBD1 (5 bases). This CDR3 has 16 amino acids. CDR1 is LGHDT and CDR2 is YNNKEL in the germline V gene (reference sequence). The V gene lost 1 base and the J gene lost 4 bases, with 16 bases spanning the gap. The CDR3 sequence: CASSQVIAVGGTEAFF. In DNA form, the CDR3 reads TGTGCCAGCAGCCAAGTCATAGCGGTTGGGGGCACTGAAGCTTTCTTT.

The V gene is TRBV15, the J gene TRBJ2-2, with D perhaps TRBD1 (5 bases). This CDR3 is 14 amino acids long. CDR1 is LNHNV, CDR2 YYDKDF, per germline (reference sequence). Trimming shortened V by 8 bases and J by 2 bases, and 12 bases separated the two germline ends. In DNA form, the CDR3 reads TGTGCCACCGATACAGGCCTAAACACCGGGGAGCTGTTTTTT. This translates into CATDTGLNTGELFF.

As DNA, the CDR3 is TGTGCCAGCAGTCGCGCGGGATATAGCAATCAGCCCCAGCATTTT. Amino acids: CASSRAGYSNQPQHF. The chain joins TRBV11-3 to TRBJ1-5, with D unclear. Germline CDR1 SGHNT, CDR2 YENEEA. Trimming removed 6 bases from V and 0 bases from J, with 12 bases in between. There are 15 residues in the CDR3.